This T cell receptor beta chain was obtained from a study of blood T cell repertoires in COVID-19. Study at large: Acute and convalescent COVID-19 samples came from the United States, Italy and Spain. In each case, the material was cDNA or gDNA derived from T cells, B-cell-depleted T cells, or PBMCs.

Only in-frame clones appear in the TCRdb table, and some are missing; sequencing was by immunoSEQ multiplex PCR. The repertoire holds some 170,000 clones, with approximately 85% as singletons. CDR3 length equals 14 residues. Germline CDR1 MDHEN, CDR2 SYDVKM. The junction had 7 bases not matched to a gene; V was cut back by 4 bases and J by 8 bases. Participants, 18 to 89 years old, spanned around 25 US areas. The recovered donors of Cohort 3 showed two negative PCRs, clearance, or symptom resolution. Sequenced material: PBMCs or T cells enriched from blood (not recorded which). This receptor was taken from a man aged 40-49 years who had recovered from COVID-19. V is TRBV28 and J is TRBJ1-4; 7 bases are shared with TRBD1. The CDR3 DNA reads TGTGCCAGCAGTTCTTCCGGGACAGACGAAAAACTGTTTTTT. Translation: CASSSSGTDEKLFF.